This T cell receptor beta chain emerged from a study of beta chain features in type 1 diabetes. General study results and limits: Across patients, naive, central memory and Treg TCRB repertoires exhibited apparently greater similarity than was observed across healthy donors. Among patients with Type 1 diabetes, TCRB CDR3s were moderately but significantly shorter in every one of the four CD4+ subsets.

What was sequenced were expressed TCRB transcripts, since all of the isolated RNA had been reverse transcribed. It was found that naive, central memory and regulatory T cell samples averaged roughly 3.5 million reads. Clones were read by immunoSEQ multiplex PCR, and TCRdb kept only the in-frame ones, dropping some. This table holds about 390,000 clones, around 10% found once. Points on this clone: Its antigen is not identified.

The CDR3 consists of 11 residues. Germline values: CDR1 DFQATT, CDR2 SNEGSKA (reference sequence). Trimming took 3 bases from V and 8 from J, leaving 9 bases between them. This clonotype was sampled from a man under 40 with type 1 diabetes. What was sequenced was central memory CD4+ T cells from blood. The gene calls are TRBV20-1 and TRBJ2-3; D might be TRBD2 (5 bases). DNA of the CDR3: TGCAGTGCTAGCGACTATCCTACGCAGTATTTT. Translating gives CSASDYPTQYF.